Presented here are 20 T cell receptor beta chains from one specimen sequenced in a study of tumor-infiltrating lymphocytes in primary liver carcinoma. A primer in the constant region served to generate TCR beta cDNA from about 470 ng of total RNA. Investigators got TCR beta libraries out of three nested multiplex PCR rounds, done with slightly modified ARM-PCR. TRBV1-TRBV30 forward primers paired with a C-beta reverse primer were used in the first two PCR rounds, which ran roughly 10 cycles each. MiXCR was run by TCRdb on the multiplex PCR reads, yielding one entry per CDR3 protein. Of 100,000 or so distinct CDR3 sequences in the sample, roughly 80% are singletons; the top ten hold approximately 21%. It was from approximately 20-30 mg of unsorted bulk tissue that RNA and DNA were co-extracted. Sequenced input: liver tumor tissue from sampling region 3. As for subset: tumor region T3, left-lateral pole. All receptors come from a man aged 40-49 years with primary liver carcinoma and hepatitis B virus infection.

The CDR3 bases are TGCAGTGTTCGGTACACAGGGGATTGTGGCTACACCTTC. Amino acid sequence: CSVRYTGDCGYTF. The chain uses TRBV29-1 and TRBJ1-2; 7 nucleotides match TRBD1. There are 13 residues in the CDR3. The V gene's germline CDR1 is SQVTM and CDR2 ANQGSEA.

This clonotype rates as medium-sized. The CDR3 DNA reads TGCGCCAGCAGCTTAACAGGGGTCAATGAGCAGTTCTTC. This codes for CASSLTGVNEQFF. The chain carries TRBV5-1 and TRBJ2-1, with 7 bases that match TRBD1. From germline, CDR1 is SGHRS and CDR2 YFSETQ. With 2 bases clipped from V and 6 bases from J, the junction kept 2 bases outside the gene matches. The CDR3 contains 13 residues.

About this clonotype: The CDR3 carries no conserved terminal phenylalanine or tryptophan, so it likely arises from a read error. The chain carries TRBV29-1 and TRBJ1-2; D unclear. Germline CDR1 and CDR2: SQVTM and ANQGSEA. Trimming stripped 5 bases from V and 0 bases from J, with 7 bases between. The CDR3 is 12 amino acids. This CDR3 reads CSVRSTNYGYTL. As DNA, the CDR3 is TGCAGCGTTAGGTCGACTAACTATGGCTACACCTTA.

The rearrangement uses TRBV7-9 and TRBJ1-4; D uncertain. This CDR3 spans 12 amino acids. Trimming left V 9 bases short and J 8 bases short, with 13 bases between. Germline V gene data show CDR1 as SEHNR and CDR2 as FQNEAQ (reference sequence). CDR3 protein: CASSVGREKLFF. For the CDR3, the DNA is TGTGCCAGTAGCGTAGGGCGCGAAAAACTGTTTTTT.

The chain has TRBV29-1 and TRBJ1-2; D unresolved. Germline values: CDR1 SQVTM, CDR2 ANQGSEA. Trimming left V 8 bases short and J 4 bases short, with 20 bases between. This CDR3 has 14 residues. The CDR3 sequence is CSIKFGESIYGYTF. The CDR3 DNA follows: TGCAGCATCAAGTTTGGAGAGTCTATCTATGGCTACACCTTC.

For the CDR3, the DNA is TGTGCCAGCAGCTTAGGGGCCAACAACACTGAGCAGTTCTTC. It specifies CASSLGANNTEQFF. V gene TRBV11-3 combines with J gene TRBJ2-1; D is uncertain. Trimming cost V 1 base and J 9 bases, with 13 bases left between them. Per the germline V gene, CDR1 is SGHNT and CDR2 is YENEEA. The CDR3 has 14 amino acids.

There are a few counts of this clonotype. The junction departs from germline at one end; a sequencing error may be responsible. The rearrangement uses TRBV12-3 or TRBV12-4 and TRBJ2-5, with D maybe TRBD2 (6 bases). This CDR3 has 13 amino acids. CDR3 in DNA: TGTGCCAGTTCGCTGACGGGAGTGGAGACCCAGTATTTC. Its translation: CASSLTGVETQYF.

J is TRBJ2-5 and V is TRBV6-6, with TRBD2 matching over 7 bases. Germline values: CDR1 MNHNY, CDR2 SVGAGI (reference sequence). This CDR3 region has 16 residues. V lost 6 bases, J lost 2 bases, and 12 bases stayed unmatched. CDR3 residues: CASRDGPAGWQETQYF. In DNA, the CDR3 is TGTGCCAGCAGGGACGGGCCAGCGGGATGGCAAGAGACCCAGTACTTC.

The chain links TRBV12-3 or TRBV12-4 to TRBJ2-3, with D maybe TRBD1 (6 bases). The CDR3 consists of 14 residues. CDR3: CARSLGQGSDTQYF. The CDR3, as DNA: TGTGCTAGGAGTTTAGGGCAGGGGTCAGATACGCAGTATTTT.

This clonotype was detected a few times. This may come from a read error, since a much larger clone is one base off. The genes are TRBV6-4 and TRBJ2-3, with D hard to call. From germline, CDR1 is MRHNA and CDR2 SNTAGT. The CDR3 consists of 13 residues. The CDR3 reads CASSAKVADKQYF. Written as DNA, the CDR3 is TGTGCCAGCAGTGCCAAGGTTGCAGATAAGCAGTATTTT.

Of note for this clonotype: The junction and the germline gene differ at one end; a read error may be behind it. This rearrangement joins TRBV10-3 to TRBJ2-5; a possible D gene is TRBD1 (7 bases). Germline assignment: CDR1 ENHRY and CDR2 SYGVKD. The CDR3 totals 15 residues. CDR3 coding DNA: TGTGCAATCAGTGAGTCGTGGGGTCAGGGGGGGACCCAGTACTTC. Translated, it gives CAISESWGQGGTQYF.

Of note for this clonotype: At one end the junction does not follow the germline gene, possibly because of a read error. J is TRBJ2-4 and V is TRBV11-1, with 13 bases aligning to TRBD2. The V gene's germline CDR1 is SGHAT and CDR2 FQDESV (reference sequence). The CDR3 covers 17 residues. CDR3 sequence (DNA): TGTGTCAGCAGCCTTCCCGGGACTAGCGGGACCAAAGGCATTCAGTACTTC. This codes for CVSSLPGTSGTKGIQYF.

In the case of this clonotype: Being one base from a much bigger clone, this may be a read error. This chain connects TRBV20-1 to TRBJ2-3; no definite D call. CDR1 is DFQATT and CDR2 is SNEGSKA in the germline V gene (reference sequence). This CDR3 spans 11 amino acids. The CDR3 protein is CNATLTDTQYF. The CDR3 DNA reads TGCAATGCTACTCTTACAGATACGCAGTATTTT.

This clonotype was observed once. The chain carries TRBV29-1 and TRBJ1-1, with D tentatively TRBD1 (5 bases). The length of the CDR3 is 12 residues. Germline loops: CDR1 SQVTM, CDR2 ANQGSEA. This CDR3 reads CILITGGTEAFF. The DNA of the CDR3 is TGCATCCTGATAACGGGGGGCACTGAAGCTTTCTTT.

On this clonotype: A single base separates this from a much larger clone, so it may be a read error. The rearrangement links TRBV7-9 to TRBJ2-7; 9 bases line up with TRBD2. From germline, CDR1 is SEHNR and CDR2 FQNEAQ (reference sequence). CDR3 length: 15 residues. CDR3 coding DNA: TGTGTCAGCAGCTTAGGACTAGCGCGAGACTACGAGCAGTACTTC. It codes for CVSSLGLARDYEQYF.

For this clonotype: As the CDR3 is not closed by the conserved phenylalanine or tryptophan, this likely results from a read error. The chain links TRBV11-3 to TRBJ2-2; 7 bases are a match to TRBD2. This CDR3 spans 16 amino acids. Germline V gene sequence: CDR1 SGHNT, CDR2 YENEEA. V lost 6 bases, J lost 6 bases, and 13 bases stayed unmatched. The CDR3 region has the DNA TGTGCCAGCAGTTTGCGGGGGTTTTCAGGCGCCGGGGAGCTGTTTCTT. The encoded protein is CASSLRGFSGAGELFL.

On this clonotype: A junction end diverges from the germline sequence, so it may reflect a read error. V usage is TRBV5-1 and J usage is TRBJ2-7, with 8 bases matching TRBD1. The CDR3 totals 15 residues. The germline V gene has CDR1 SGHRS and CDR2 YFSETQ. In nucleotides, the CDR3 is TGCGCCAGCGGCTTGAATGCAGGGGGCTTCTACGAGCAGTACTTC. It is translated as CASGLNAGGFYEQYF.

This clonotype was counted only a few times. At one boundary the junction diverges from the germline segment, which might be a read error. The rearrangement links TRBV7-9 to TRBJ2-7; tentatively, D is TRBD2 (5 bases). The CDR3 is 16 residues long. The germline gives CDR1 SEHNR, CDR2 FQNEAQ (reference sequence). The CDR3 nucleotides are TGTGCCAGCAGCCCCGACTATCCAAGGAGCTCCTACGGGCAGTACTTC. This codes for CASSPDYPRSSYGQYF.

This clonotype has just one count. One junction end does not reproduce the germline sequence, and a read error may be involved. This rearrangement joins TRBV10-3 to TRBJ2-2; 13 nucleotides match TRBD2. The germline gives CDR1 ENHRY, CDR2 SYGVKD. This CDR3 spans 16 amino acids. The chain's CDR3 is CAIRRGLAGNTGKLFF. CDR3 DNA: TGTGCCATCAGACGGGGACTAGCGGGAAACACCGGGAAGCTGTTTTTT.

The V call is TRBV6-5, the J call TRBJ1-2; unclear D gene. CDR3 length: 13 amino acids. Germline CDR1 MNHEY, CDR2 SVGAGI. CDR3 nucleotides: TGTGTCAGTAGCATAGGGTTTGGCTATGGCTACACCTTC. This translates into CVSSIGFGYGYTF.